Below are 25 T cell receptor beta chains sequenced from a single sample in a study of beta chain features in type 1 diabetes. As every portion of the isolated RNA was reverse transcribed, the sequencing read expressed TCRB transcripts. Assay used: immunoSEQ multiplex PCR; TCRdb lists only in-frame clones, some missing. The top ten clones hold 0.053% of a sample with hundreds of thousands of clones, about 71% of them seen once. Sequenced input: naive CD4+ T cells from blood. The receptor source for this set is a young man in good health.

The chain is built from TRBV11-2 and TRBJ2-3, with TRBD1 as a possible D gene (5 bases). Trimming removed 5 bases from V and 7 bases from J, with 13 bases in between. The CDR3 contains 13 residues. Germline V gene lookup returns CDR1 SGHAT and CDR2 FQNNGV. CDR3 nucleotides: TGTGCCAGCAGCCCCACAGGTTTATATACGCAGTATTTT. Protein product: CASSPTGLYTQYF.

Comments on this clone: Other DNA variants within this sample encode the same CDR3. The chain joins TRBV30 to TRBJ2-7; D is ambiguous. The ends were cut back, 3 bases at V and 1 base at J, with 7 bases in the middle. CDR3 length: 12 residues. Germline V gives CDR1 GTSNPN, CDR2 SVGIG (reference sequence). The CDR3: CAWSAGSYEQYF. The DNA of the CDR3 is TGTGCCTGGAGCGCAGGATCCTACGAGCAGTACTTC.

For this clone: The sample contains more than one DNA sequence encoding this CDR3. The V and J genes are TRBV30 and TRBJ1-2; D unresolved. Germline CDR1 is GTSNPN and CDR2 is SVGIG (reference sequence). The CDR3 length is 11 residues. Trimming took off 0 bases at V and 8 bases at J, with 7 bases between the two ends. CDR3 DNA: TGTGCCTGGAGTGTAGAGGGAGGCTACACCTTC. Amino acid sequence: CAWSVEGGYTF.

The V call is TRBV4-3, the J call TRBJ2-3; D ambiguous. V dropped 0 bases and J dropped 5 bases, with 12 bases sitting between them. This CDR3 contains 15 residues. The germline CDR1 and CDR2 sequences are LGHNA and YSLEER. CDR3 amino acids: CASSQDRSSLDTQYF. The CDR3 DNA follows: TGCGCCAGCAGCCAAGACCGGTCCTCGTTAGATACGCAGTATTTT.

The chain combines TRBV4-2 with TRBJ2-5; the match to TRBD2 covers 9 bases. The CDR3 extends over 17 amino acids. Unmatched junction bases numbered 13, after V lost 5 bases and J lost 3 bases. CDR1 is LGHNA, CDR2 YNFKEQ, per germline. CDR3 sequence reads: CASSNNKRSGGKETQYF. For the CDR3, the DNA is TGTGCCAGCAGCAACAATAAGAGAAGCGGGGGGAAAGAGACCCAGTACTTC.

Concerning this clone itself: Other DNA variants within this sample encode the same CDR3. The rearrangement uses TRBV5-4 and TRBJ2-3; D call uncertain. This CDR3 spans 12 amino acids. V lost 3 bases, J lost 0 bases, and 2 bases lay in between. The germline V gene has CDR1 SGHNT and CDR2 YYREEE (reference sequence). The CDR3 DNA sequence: TGTGCCAGCAGCTCGAGCACAGATACGCAGTATTTT. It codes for CASSSSTDTQYF.

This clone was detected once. CDR3 residues: CAWSMGQGMSYEQYF. CDR3 coding DNA: TGTGCCTGGAGTATGGGACAGGGTATGTCCTACGAGCAGTACTTC. This chain links TRBV30 with TRBJ2-7, with 9 bases aligning to TRBD1. CDR3 length: 15 residues. Germline V gene data show CDR1 as GTSNPN and CDR2 as SVGIG (reference sequence). V was pared by 2 bases and J by 1 base, with 6 bases of the junction left unmatched.

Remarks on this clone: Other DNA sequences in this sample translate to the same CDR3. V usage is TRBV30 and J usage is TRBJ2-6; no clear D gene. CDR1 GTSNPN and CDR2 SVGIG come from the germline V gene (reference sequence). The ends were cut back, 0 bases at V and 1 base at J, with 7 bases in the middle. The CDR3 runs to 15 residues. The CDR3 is CAWSVRVSGANVLTF. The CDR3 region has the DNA TGTGCCTGGAGTGTAAGGGTATCTGGGGCCAACGTCCTGACTTTC.

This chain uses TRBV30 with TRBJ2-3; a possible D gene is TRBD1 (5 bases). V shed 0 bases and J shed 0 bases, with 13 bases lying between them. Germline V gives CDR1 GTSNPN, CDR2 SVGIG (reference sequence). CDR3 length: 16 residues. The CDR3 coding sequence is TGTGCCTGGAGTGTGTACTGGGCAGGGAGCACAGATACGCAGTATTTT. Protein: CAWSVYWAGSTDTQYF.

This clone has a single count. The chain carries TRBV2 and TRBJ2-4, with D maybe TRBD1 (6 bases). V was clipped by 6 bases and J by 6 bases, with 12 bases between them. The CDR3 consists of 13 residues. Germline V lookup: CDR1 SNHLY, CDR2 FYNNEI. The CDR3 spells CASREQGRNIQYF. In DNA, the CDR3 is TGTGCCAGCAGGGAACAGGGACGAAACATTCAGTACTTC.

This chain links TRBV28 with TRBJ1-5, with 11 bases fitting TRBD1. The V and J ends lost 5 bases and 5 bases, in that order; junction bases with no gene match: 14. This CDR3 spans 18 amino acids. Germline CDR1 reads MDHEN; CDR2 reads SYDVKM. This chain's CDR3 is CASSHTAKWTGGYQPQHF. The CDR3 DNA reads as TGTGCCAGCAGTCACACCGCGAAGTGGACAGGGGGCTATCAGCCCCAGCATTTT.

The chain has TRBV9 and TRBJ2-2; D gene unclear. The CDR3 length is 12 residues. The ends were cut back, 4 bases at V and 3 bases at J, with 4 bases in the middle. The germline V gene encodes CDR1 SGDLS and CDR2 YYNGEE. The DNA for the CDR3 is TGTGCCAGCAGCCCCTACACCGGGGAGCTGTTTTTT. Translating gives CASSPYTGELFF.

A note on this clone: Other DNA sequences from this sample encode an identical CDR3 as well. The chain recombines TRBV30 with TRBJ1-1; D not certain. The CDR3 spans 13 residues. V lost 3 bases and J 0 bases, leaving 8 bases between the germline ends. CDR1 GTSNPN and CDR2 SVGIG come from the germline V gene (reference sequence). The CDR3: CAWSSTLNTEAFF. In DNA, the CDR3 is TGTGCCTGGAGCTCCACGCTGAACACTGAAGCTTTCTTT.

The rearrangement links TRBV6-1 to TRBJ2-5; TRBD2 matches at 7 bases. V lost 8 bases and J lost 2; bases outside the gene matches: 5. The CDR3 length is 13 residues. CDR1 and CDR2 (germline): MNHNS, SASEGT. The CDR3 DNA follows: TGTGCCAGCTCACCGGGACTACAAGAGACCCAGTACTTC. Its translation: CASSPGLQETQYF.

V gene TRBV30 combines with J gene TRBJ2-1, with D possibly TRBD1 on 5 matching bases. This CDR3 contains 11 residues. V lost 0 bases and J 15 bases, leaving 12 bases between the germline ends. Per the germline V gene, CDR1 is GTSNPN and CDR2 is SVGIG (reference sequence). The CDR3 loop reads CAWSVDSQMFF. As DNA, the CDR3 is TGTGCCTGGAGTGTAGACAGCCAGATGTTCTTC.

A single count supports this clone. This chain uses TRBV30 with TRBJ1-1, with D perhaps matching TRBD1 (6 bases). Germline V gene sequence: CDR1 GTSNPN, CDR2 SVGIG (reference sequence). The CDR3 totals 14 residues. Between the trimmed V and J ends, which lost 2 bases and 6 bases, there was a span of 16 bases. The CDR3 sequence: CAWSLGATISEAFF. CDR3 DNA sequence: TGTGCCTGGAGTTTGGGGGCGACAATCTCTGAAGCTTTCTTT.

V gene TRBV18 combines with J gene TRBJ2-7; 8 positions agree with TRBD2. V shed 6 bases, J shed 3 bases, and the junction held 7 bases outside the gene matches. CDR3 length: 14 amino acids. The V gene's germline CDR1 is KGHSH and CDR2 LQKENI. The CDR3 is CASSPWRGDYEQYF. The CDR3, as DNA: TGTGCCAGCTCCCCGTGGCGGGGGGACTACGAGCAGTACTTC. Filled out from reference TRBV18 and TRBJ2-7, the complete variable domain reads NAGVMQNPRHLVRRRGQEARLRCSPMKGHSHVYWYRQLPEEGLKFMVYLQKENIIDESGMPKERFSAEFPKEGPSILRIQQVVRGDSAAYFCASSPWRGDYEQYFGPGTRLTVT.

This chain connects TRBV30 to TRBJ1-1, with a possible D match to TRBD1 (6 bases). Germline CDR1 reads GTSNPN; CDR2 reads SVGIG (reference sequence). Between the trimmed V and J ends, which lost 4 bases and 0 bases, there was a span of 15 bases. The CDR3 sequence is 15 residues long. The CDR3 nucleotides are TGTGCCTGGACGGGATACAGGGCGCTGAACACTGAAGCTTTCTTT. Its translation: CAWTGYRALNTEAFF.

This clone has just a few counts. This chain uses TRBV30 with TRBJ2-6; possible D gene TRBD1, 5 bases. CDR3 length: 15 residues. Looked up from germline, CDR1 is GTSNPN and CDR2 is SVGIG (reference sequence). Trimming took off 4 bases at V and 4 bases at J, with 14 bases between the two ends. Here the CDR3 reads CAWTGPSLGANVLTF. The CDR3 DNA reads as TGTGCCTGGACAGGGCCCTCTCTGGGGGCCAACGTCCTGACTTTC.

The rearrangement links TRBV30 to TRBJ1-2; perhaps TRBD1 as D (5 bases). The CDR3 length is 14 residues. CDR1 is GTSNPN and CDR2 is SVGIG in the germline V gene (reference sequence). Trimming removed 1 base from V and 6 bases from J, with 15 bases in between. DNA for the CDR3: TGTGCCTGGAGTGAGTTAAGGGGCAAGCATGGCTACACCTTC. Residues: CAWSELRGKHGYTF.

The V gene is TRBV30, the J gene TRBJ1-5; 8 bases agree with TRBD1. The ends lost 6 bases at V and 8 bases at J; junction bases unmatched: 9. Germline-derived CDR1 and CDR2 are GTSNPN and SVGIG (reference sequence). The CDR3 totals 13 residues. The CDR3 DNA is TGTGCCTGCCGGGGACAGGCAAAGGAGCCCCAGCATTTT. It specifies CACRGQAKEPQHF.

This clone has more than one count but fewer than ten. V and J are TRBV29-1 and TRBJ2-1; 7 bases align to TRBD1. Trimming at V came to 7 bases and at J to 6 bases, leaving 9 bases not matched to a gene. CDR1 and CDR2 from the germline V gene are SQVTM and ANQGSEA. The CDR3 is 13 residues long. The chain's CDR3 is CSGGQVGGNEQFF. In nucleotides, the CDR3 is TGCAGCGGAGGACAGGTTGGAGGCAATGAGCAGTTCTTC.

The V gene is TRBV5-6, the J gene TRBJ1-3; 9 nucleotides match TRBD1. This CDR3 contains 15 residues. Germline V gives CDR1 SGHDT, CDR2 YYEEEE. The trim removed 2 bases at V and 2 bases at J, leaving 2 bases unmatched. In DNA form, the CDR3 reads TGTGCCAGCAGCTTACAGGGGGCGCCTGGAAACACCATATATTTT. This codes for CASSLQGAPGNTIYF.

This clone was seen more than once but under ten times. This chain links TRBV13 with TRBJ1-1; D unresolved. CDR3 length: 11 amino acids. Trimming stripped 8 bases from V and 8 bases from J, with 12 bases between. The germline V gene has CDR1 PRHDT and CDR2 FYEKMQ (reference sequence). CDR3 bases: TGTGCCAGCGCCCTGGGAGGCGAAGCTTTCTTT. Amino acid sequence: CASALGGEAFF.

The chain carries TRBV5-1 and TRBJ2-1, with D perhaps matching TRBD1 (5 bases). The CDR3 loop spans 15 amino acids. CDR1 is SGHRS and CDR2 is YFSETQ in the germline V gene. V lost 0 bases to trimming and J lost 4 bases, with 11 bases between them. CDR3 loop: CASSLAARVYNEQFF. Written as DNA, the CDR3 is TGCGCCAGCAGCTTGGCGGCCAGGGTATACAATGAGCAGTTCTTC.